This passage covers 4 T cell receptor beta chains from one sample sequenced in a study of T cells in tuberculosis. After thawing and overnight rest, PBMC were stained with GMM-loaded CD1B tetramer, viability dye and anti-CD3 for sorting. The CD1B tetramers carried C32 glucose monomycolate purified from Rhodococcus equi. Clones were read by immunoSEQ multiplex PCR, and TCRdb kept only the in-frame ones, dropping some. The table shows approximately 59,000 clones, with approximately 88% occurring only once. The sample taken for sequencing was CD1b-GMM tetramer-negative cells sorted from PBMCs. The receptors come from an adult woman with latent tuberculosis.

The chain combines TRBV21-1 with TRBJ2-7; the table's D call, TRBD1, has no DNA check behind it. TRBV21-1 is a pseudogene segment. The CDR3 covers 13 residues. The CDR3, as DNA: TGTGCCAGCAAGAGACAGGGGAAGAACGAGCAGTACTTC. Translated: CASKRQGKNEQYF.

This clone came up a few times. This chain links TRBV5-8 with TRBJ1-1; 8 positions agree with TRBD1. The V gene end was trimmed by 7 bases and the J gene end by 2 bases; junction bases not matched to a gene: 7. The CDR3 sequence is 14 residues long. Germline V CDR1 and CDR2: SGHTS, YDEGEE. Written as DNA, the CDR3 is TGTGCCAGCCCTACGGACAGGGTCAACACTGAAGCTTTCTTT. Residues: CASPTDRVNTEAFF.

J is TRBJ2-3 and V is TRBV7-3; 8 bases line up with TRBD2. The CDR3 extends over 15 amino acids. Germline CDR1 reads SGHTA; CDR2 reads FQGTGA. Trimming at V came to 3 bases and at J to 5 bases, leaving 7 bases not matched to a gene. CDR3: CASSFQAGVGDTQYF. The CDR3 region has the DNA TGTGCCAGCAGCTTCCAAGCGGGGGTCGGAGATACGCAGTATTTT.

The DNA for the CDR3 is TGTGCCATGAGGACTAGCGGGAGTGAGGATGAGCAGTTCTTC. This sequence encodes CAMRTSGSEDEQFF. This sequence joins TRBV10-3 and TRBJ2-1; 13 nucleotides agree with TRBD2. This CDR3 has 14 amino acids. V shed 9 bases, J shed 8 bases, and the junction held 7 bases outside the gene matches. Germline V gene data show CDR1 as ENHRY and CDR2 as SYGVKD.